The 9 T cell receptor beta chains below all came from one sample that was sequenced in a study of STAT3 mutations in large granular lymphocyte leukemia. Broader study findings: In T-cell large granular lymphocyte leukemia, about half of patients showed multiple immunodominant subclonotypes.

TCRdb's table, derived via immunoSEQ multiplex PCR, lists solely in-frame clones and lacks some. The sample has 13,000 or so clones; about nine tenths are singletons. These receptors' targets are unknown. The sequenced sample consisted of PBMCs. The source is a human donor with T large granular lymphocyte leukemia. Some clones in this sample may be carry-over from other donors' samples.

This chain joins TRBV2 and TRBJ2-1; 9 positions match TRBD1. Germline-derived CDR1 and CDR2 are SNHLY and FYNNEI. The CDR3 covers 15 residues. Losses at the gene ends were 1 base for V and 9 bases for J; bases not matched to a gene: 7. The CDR3: CASSEEARTGAEQFF. Here the CDR3 DNA reads TGTGCCAGCAGTGAAGAGGCCCGGACAGGGGCTGAGCAGTTCTTC. Full variable domain (missing parts from reference TRBV2 and TRBJ2-1): EPEVTQTPSHQVTQMGQEVILRCVPISNHLYFYWYRQILGQKVEFLVSFYNNEISEKSEIFDDQFSVERPDGSNFTLKIRSTKLEDSAMYFCASSEEARTGAEQFFGPGTRLTVL.

This clone was detected once. The chain is built from TRBV4-3 and TRBJ2-7, with TRBD2 as a possible D gene (7 bases). CDR3 size: 15 residues. Germline CDR1 LGHNA, CDR2 YSLEER. Deletions cut 0 bases from V and 3 bases from J, with 12 bases between. The CDR3 nucleotides are TGCGCCAGCAGCCAAGATTGGGGGGGCGGCTACGAGCAGTACTTC. Encoded protein: CASSQDWGGGYEQYF.

This chain links TRBV18 with TRBJ2-7; no clear D gene. V was trimmed by 1 base and J by 2 bases, leaving 9 bases between them. CDR3 length: 14 residues. CDR1 and CDR2 (germline): KGHSH, LQKENI. The CDR3 protein is CASSPRGHTYEQYF. The DNA of the CDR3 is TGTGCCAGCTCACCACGTGGGCACACCTACGAGCAGTACTTC.

The rearrangement joins TRBV5-1 to TRBJ2-3; D gene unclear. V shed 9 bases and J shed 0 bases, with 17 bases lying between them. This CDR3 has 15 residues. CDR1 and CDR2 from the germline V gene are SGHRS and YFSETQ. Written as DNA, the CDR3 is TGCGCCACCTCCCTCGCCATAGACAGCACAGATACGCAGTATTTT. This encodes CATSLAIDSTDTQYF.

The V call is TRBV7-9, the J call TRBJ1-1; perhaps TRBD1 as D (5 bases). Germline values: CDR1 SEHNR, CDR2 FQNEAQ (reference sequence). CDR3 length: 12 residues. Trimming took off 5 bases at V and 5 bases at J, with 9 bases between the two ends. CDR3 residues: CASSVGGTEAFF. The CDR3 DNA reads TGTGCCAGCAGCGTCGGGGGAACTGAAGCTTTCTTT. Variable domain in full (rest from reference TRBV7-9 and TRBJ1-1): DTGVSQNPRHKITKRGQNVTFRCDPISEHNRLYWYRQTLGQGPEFLTYFQNEAQLEKSRLLSDRFSAERPKGSFSTLEIQRTEQGDSAMYLCASSVGGTEAFFGQGTRLTVV.

There are a few counts of this clone. The gene calls are TRBV6-1 and TRBJ1-4, with TRBD1 matching 9 bases. V gave up 6 bases and J gave up 8 bases; unmatched junction bases: 7. CDR3 length: 14 amino acids. Looked up from germline, CDR1 is MNHNS and CDR2 is SASEGT. The CDR3: CASRQGALREKLFF. The CDR3 DNA is TGTGCCAGCAGACAGGGGGCTCTTCGCGAAAAACTGTTTTTT.

The V and J genes are TRBV5-1 and TRBJ2-2; D is ambiguous. CDR1 is SGHRS and CDR2 is YFSETQ in the germline V gene. The CDR3 has 13 amino acids. Between the trimmed V and J ends, which lost 2 bases and 2 bases, there was a span of 4 bases. Written as DNA, the CDR3 is TGCGCCAGCAGCTTTAGAAACACCGGGGAGCTGTTTTTT. It is translated as CASSFRNTGELFF.

The chain employs TRBV9 and TRBJ1-1; no reliable D call. Trimming left V 2 bases short and J 4 bases short, with 21 bases between. This CDR3 has 17 amino acids. Germline CDR1 reads SGDLS; CDR2 reads YYNGEE. The DNA of the CDR3 is TGTGCCAGCAGCGTCGACAAGGGCCGTATAGGTAGCACTGAAGCTTTCTTT. Translation gives CASSVDKGRIGSTEAFF.

V is TRBV2 and J is TRBJ1-5; D remains unclear. CDR3 length equals 14 residues. V gave up 2 bases and J gave up 2 bases, with 7 bases separating them. Germline CDR1 SNHLY, CDR2 FYNNEI. Here the CDR3 reads CASSEIGGNQPQHF. The CDR3 nucleotides read TGTGCCAGCAGTGAAATCGGGGGCAATCAGCCCCAGCATTTT.